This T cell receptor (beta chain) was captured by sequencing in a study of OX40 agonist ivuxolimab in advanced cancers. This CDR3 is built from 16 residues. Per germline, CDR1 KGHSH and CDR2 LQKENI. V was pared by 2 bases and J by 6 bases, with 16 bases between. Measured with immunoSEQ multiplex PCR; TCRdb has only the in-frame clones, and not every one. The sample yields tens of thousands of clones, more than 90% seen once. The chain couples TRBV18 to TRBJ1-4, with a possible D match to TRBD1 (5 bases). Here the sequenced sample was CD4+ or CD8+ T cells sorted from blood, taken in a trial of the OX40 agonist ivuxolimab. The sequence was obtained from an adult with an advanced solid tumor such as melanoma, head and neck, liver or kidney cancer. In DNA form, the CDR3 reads TGTGCCAGCTCACCAAATCGTATAACGACAGATGAAAAACTGTTTTTT. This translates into CASSPNRITTDEKLFF. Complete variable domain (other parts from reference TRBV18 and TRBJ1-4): NAGVMQNPRHLVRRRGQEARLRCSPMKGHSHVYWYRQLPEEGLKFMVYLQKENIIDESGMPKERFSAEFPKEGPSILRIQQVVRGDSAAYFCASSPNRITTDEKLFFGSGTQLSVL.